This TCR beta chain was sequenced during a study of CD8 T cells in Susac syndrome. It was with random hexamers that roughly 0.45 to 1 ug RNA was reverse transcribed. TCRdb called the immunoSEQ multiplex PCR reads again in MiXCR, with one record for every CDR3 protein. This table has more than 150,000 distinct CDR3 sequences, approximately 93% appearing once. Deletions cut 5 bases from V and 1 base from J, with 14 bases between. Germline loops: CDR1 DFQATT, CDR2 SNEGSKA (reference sequence). This CDR3 has 14 amino acids. The specimen sequenced was CD8+ T cells from PBMCs. The chain couples TRBV20-1 to TRBJ1-1; D possibly corresponds to TRBD1 (6 bases). This clonotype was obtained from a human donor with multiple sclerosis. CDR3 nucleotide sequence: TGCAGTGCTCACCAACAGGGCGAGAACACTGAAGCTTTCTTT. Protein sequence: CSAHQQGENTEAFF.